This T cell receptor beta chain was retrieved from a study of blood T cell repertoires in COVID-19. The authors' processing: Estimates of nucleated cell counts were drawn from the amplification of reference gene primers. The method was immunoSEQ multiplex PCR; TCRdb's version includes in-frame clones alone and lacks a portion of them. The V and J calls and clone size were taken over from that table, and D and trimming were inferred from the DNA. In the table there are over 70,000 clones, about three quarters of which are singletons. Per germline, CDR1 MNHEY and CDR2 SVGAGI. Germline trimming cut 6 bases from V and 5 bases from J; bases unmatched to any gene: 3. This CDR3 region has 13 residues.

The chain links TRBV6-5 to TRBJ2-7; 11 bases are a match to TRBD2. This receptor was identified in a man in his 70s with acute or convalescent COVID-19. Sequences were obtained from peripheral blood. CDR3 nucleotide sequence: TGTGCCAGCAGCCTAGCGGGAGGTAACGAGCAGTACTTC. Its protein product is CASSLAGGNEQYF.